The rows below give T cell receptor beta chains drawn from one sample of a study of blood T cell repertoires in COVID-19. Assay used: immunoSEQ multiplex PCR; TCRdb lists only in-frame clones, some missing. The table records about 55,000 clones, 87% of them present only once. Sequencing was carried out using peripheral blood. The receptors shown here come from a human donor with active COVID-19. The donor label of this sample is uncertain. The CDR3 runs from the conserved cysteine through the conserved F or W. A D gene is named only where the DNA matches it firmly. The size of a clone is reported for some rows only, either as once, few or many, or as a class for expanded clones.

cdr3_aa: CASSYESAGDGYTF; cdr3_nt: TGTGCCAGCAGTTACGAGTCGGCAGGGGATGGCTACACCTTC; v_call: TRBV6-2/TRBV6-3; d_call: -; j_call: TRBJ1-2; clone_size: -
cdr3_aa: CASSEGDRGSDTQYF; cdr3_nt: TGTGCCAGCAGCGAGGGGGACAGGGGATCGGATACGCAGTATTTT; v_call: TRBV7-9; d_call: TRBD1; j_call: TRBJ2-3; clone_size: -
cdr3_aa: CASSPRLGVKAQNIQYF; cdr3_nt: TGTGCCAGCAGCCCGAGACTAGGGGTGAAAGCCCAAAACATTCAGTACTTC; v_call: TRBV7-2; d_call: -; j_call: TRBJ2-4; clone_size: -
cdr3_aa: CASSPTSGGDTQYF; cdr3_nt: TGTGCCAGCAGCCCGACTAGCGGGGGAGATACGCAGTATTTT; v_call: TRBV7-9; d_call: TRBD2; j_call: TRBJ2-3; clone_size: -
cdr3_aa: CASSPGQTPNTEAFF; cdr3_nt: TGTGCCAGCTCACCGGGACAAACGCCCAACACTGAAGCTTTCTTT; v_call: TRBV18; d_call: -; j_call: TRBJ1-1; clone_size: -
cdr3_aa: CASSMFATEEETQYF; cdr3_nt: TGTGCCAGTAGTATGTTCGCGACAGAGGAAGAGACCCAGTACTTC; v_call: TRBV19; d_call: -; j_call: TRBJ2-5; clone_size: -
cdr3_aa: CASRRDRITEAFF; cdr3_nt: TGTGCCAGCAGAAGGGACAGGATCACTGAAGCTTTCTTT; v_call: TRBV28; d_call: TRBD1; j_call: TRBJ1-1; clone_size: large
cdr3_aa: CASSQEAGGADEQFF; cdr3_nt: TGTGCCAGCAGCCAAGAGGCCGGGGGGGCTGATGAGCAGTTCTTC; v_call: TRBV4-2; d_call: TRBD2; j_call: TRBJ2-1; clone_size: -
cdr3_aa: CASSSGPIAGGAYEQYF; cdr3_nt: TGTGCCAGCAGCTCCGGACCCATAGCGGGGGGGGCCTACGAGCAGTACTTC; v_call: TRBV7-2; d_call: TRBD2; j_call: TRBJ2-7; clone_size: -
cdr3_aa: CAVSTGKTEAFF; cdr3_nt: TGTGCCGTTTCGACAGGGAAGACTGAAGCTTTCTTT; v_call: TRBV24-1; d_call: TRBD1; j_call: TRBJ1-1; clone_size: once
cdr3_aa: CASSGGLMGSYEQYF; cdr3_nt: TGTGCCAGCAGCGGAGGACTTATGGGCTCCTACGAGCAGTACTTC; v_call: TRBV3-1/TRBV3-2; d_call: -; j_call: TRBJ2-7; clone_size: -
cdr3_aa: CASSPSDRGQTGELFF; cdr3_nt: TGTGCCAGCAGCCCATCGGACAGGGGGCAAACCGGGGAGCTGTTTTTT; v_call: TRBV7-9; d_call: TRBD1; j_call: TRBJ2-2; clone_size: -
cdr3_aa: CATSAGTGHTGELFF; cdr3_nt: TGTGCCACCAGTGCAGGGACAGGGCACACCGGGGAGCTGTTTTTT; v_call: TRBV24-1; d_call: TRBD1; j_call: TRBJ2-2; clone_size: -
cdr3_aa: CATSREAGAGQPQHF; cdr3_nt: TGTGCCACCAGCAGAGAGGCGGGCGCGGGTCAGCCCCAGCATTTT; v_call: TRBV15; d_call: -; j_call: TRBJ1-5; clone_size: -
cdr3_aa: CASSQMGQQETQYF; cdr3_nt: TGTGCCAGCAGCCAAATGGGACAGCAAGAGACCCAGTACTTC; v_call: TRBV3-1/TRBV3-2; d_call: TRBD1; j_call: TRBJ2-5; clone_size: -
cdr3_aa: CASSFGGLGKNIQYF; cdr3_nt: TGTGCCAGTAGTTTCGGGGGGCTGGGCAAAAACATTCAGTACTTC; v_call: TRBV19; d_call: -; j_call: TRBJ2-4; clone_size: -
cdr3_aa: CASSPGGTHPEGYTF; cdr3_nt: TGTGCCAGCTCACCGGGGGGGACCCACCCGGAAGGCTACACCTTC; v_call: TRBV18; d_call: -; j_call: TRBJ1-2; clone_size: -
cdr3_aa: CASSHAGWPEAFF; cdr3_nt: TGTGCCAGCAGCCATGCAGGGTGGCCTGAAGCTTTCTTT; v_call: TRBV3-1/TRBV3-2; d_call: -; j_call: TRBJ1-1; clone_size: -
cdr3_aa: CASIQLGGIVAEAFF; cdr3_nt: TGTGCCAGCATCCAGTTGGGGGGTATCGTGGCTGAAGCTTTCTTT; v_call: TRBV2; d_call: -; j_call: TRBJ1-1; clone_size: once
cdr3_aa: CASSLRIGTVKNIQYF; cdr3_nt: TGTGCCAGCAGCTTGCGCATTGGGACAGTCAAAAACATTCAGTACTTC; v_call: TRBV5-6; d_call: TRBD1; j_call: TRBJ2-4; clone_size: -
cdr3_aa: CASSPTAGLANTGELFF; cdr3_nt: TGTGCCAGCAGCCCGACCGCGGGACTAGCGAACACCGGGGAGCTGTTTTTT; v_call: TRBV7-3; d_call: TRBD2; j_call: TRBJ2-2; clone_size: -
cdr3_aa: CASRDRGQVGGYTF; cdr3_nt: TGTGCCAGCAGGGACAGGGGGCAGGTGGGAGGCTACACCTTC; v_call: TRBV6-5; d_call: TRBD1; j_call: TRBJ1-2; clone_size: -